A single sample gave rise to the 32 T cell receptor beta chains below, sequenced in a study of CD8 T cells in ankylosing spondylitis. TCRdb reprocessed the 5' RACE reads with MiXCR, giving one entry per CDR3 protein. The sample consists of some 300,000 distinct CDR3 sequences, less than 25% of them appearing once. Material: blood, either unsorted or a sorted T cell fraction (not recorded which). The receptor source for this set is a female donor with ankylosing spondylitis or in good health (not recorded which).

CDR3: CASSYSDRVSSYNEQFF. CDR3 DNA: TGTGCCAGCAGTTACTCAGACAGGGTATCCTCCTACAATGAGCAGTTCTTC. The V gene is TRBV6-2 or TRBV6-3, the J gene TRBJ2-1; 7 bases agree with TRBD1. The CDR3 contains 17 residues. The ends lost 0 bases at V and 0 bases at J; junction bases unmatched: 5. Germline V gene lookup returns CDR1 MNHEY and CDR2 SVGEGT.

The CDR3 loop is CATSMGVAGRADTQYF. In nucleotides, the CDR3 is TGTGCCACCAGCATGGGGGTAGCGGGAAGGGCAGATACGCAGTATTTT. V and J are TRBV15 and TRBJ2-3, with TRBD2 matching over 8 bases. The CDR3 length is 16 residues. The junction had 10 bases not matched to a gene; V was cut back by 4 bases and J by 4 bases. CDR1 and CDR2 (germline): LNHNV, YYDKDF (reference sequence).

The chain links TRBV25-1 to TRBJ2-5; D assignment may be TRBD1 or TRBD2 (5 bases each). Trimming took off 3 bases at V and 4 bases at J, with 15 bases between the two ends. This CDR3 spans 15 amino acids. CDR1 is MGHDK, CDR2 SYGVNS, per germline. CDR3 sequence reads: CASSDPRGMGETQYF. CDR3 DNA sequence: TGTGCCAGCAGTGATCCGAGGGGCATGGGAGAGACCCAGTACTTC. Full variable domain (rest looked up from reference TRBV25-1 and TRBJ2-5): EADIYQTPRYLVIGTGKKITLECSQTMGHDKMYWYQQDPGMELHLIHYSYGVNSTEKGDLSSESTVSRIRTEHFPLTLESARPSHTSQYLCASSDPRGMGETQYFGPGTRLLVL.

In its sample, this clonotype was seen once. J is TRBJ2-1 and V is TRBV2; D unclear. The CDR3 is 15 amino acids. The germline V gene has CDR1 SNHLY and CDR2 FYNNEI. Trimming took 4 bases from V and 0 from J, leaving 10 bases between them. CDR3 sequence reads: CASSGRGNSYNEQFF. The CDR3 DNA is TGTGCCAGCAGTGGGCGAGGAAACTCCTACAATGAGCAGTTCTTC.

In DNA, the CDR3 is TGCAGTGCTAGACGGGACAGCGGGGCTTTCTTT. Translating gives CSARRDSGAFF. The V call is TRBV20-1, the J call TRBJ1-1; 7 bases align to TRBD1. This CDR3 is 11 amino acids long. The germline CDR1 and CDR2 sequences are DFQATT and SNEGSKA (reference sequence). V was pared by 2 bases and J by 11 bases, with 5 bases of the junction left unmatched.

The gene calls are TRBV4-3 and TRBJ1-2; D not certain. CDR3 length: 14 residues. Trimming cost V 4 bases and J 4 bases, with 13 bases left between them. From germline, CDR1 is LGHNA and CDR2 YSLEER. CDR3 sequence (DNA): TGCGCCAGCAGCCCGACCACGTTGGGCTATGGCTACACCTTC. It translates to CASSPTTLGYGYTF.

This clonotype was seen many times. The chain joins TRBV7-8 to TRBJ2-1; 12 bases align to TRBD2. Germline V gives CDR1 SGHVS, CDR2 FQNEAQ. The ends lost 2 bases at V and 7 bases at J; junction bases unmatched: 6. The CDR3 consists of 16 residues. The CDR3 coding sequence is TGTGCCAGCAGCTTAAGGACTAGCGGGAAGGCGAATGAGCAGTTCTTC. Translated, it gives CASSLRTSGKANEQFF. The full variable domain, its missing parts supplied by reference TRBV7-8 and TRBJ2-1, is GAGVSQSPRYKVAKRGQDVALRCDPISGHVSLFWYQQALGQGPEFLTYFQNEAQLDKSGLPSDRFFAERPEGSVSTLKIQRTQQEDSAVYLCASSLRTSGKANEQFFGPGTRLTVL.

The table lists this clonotype with many counts. This rearrangement joins TRBV7-2 to TRBJ2-3; TRBD1 aligns across 7 bases. There are 15 residues in the CDR3. Germline values: CDR1 SGHTA, CDR2 FQGNSA. V lost 5 bases to trimming and J lost 2 bases; unmatched junction nucleotides: 7. CDR3 in amino acids: CASSHRGRVTDTQYF. For the CDR3, the DNA is TGTGCCAGCAGCCACAGGGGACGGGTCACAGATACGCAGTATTTT.

The V call is TRBV20-1, the J call TRBJ2-3; 7 bases agree with TRBD2. The germline V gene encodes CDR1 DFQATT and CDR2 SNEGSKA (reference sequence). V shed 4 bases and J 6 bases; nucleotides not matched to a gene: 7. There are 13 residues in the CDR3. CDR3 protein: CSANSGTADTQYF. CDR3 bases: TGCAGTGCTAACAGCGGGACGGCCGATACGCAGTATTTT.

This clonotype was observed at least ten times. The rearrangement links TRBV4-3 to TRBJ2-6, with 7 bases aligning to TRBD1. The ends lost 4 bases at V and 2 bases at J; junction bases unmatched: 5. Germline values: CDR1 LGHNA, CDR2 YSLEER. This CDR3 is 16 amino acids long. DNA of the CDR3: TGCGCCAGCAGCCGCCTACAGGGGACTGGGGCCAACGTCCTGACTTTC. Its protein product is CASSRLQGTGANVLTF.

This clonotype was picked up many times. V usage is TRBV6-5 and J usage is TRBJ1-1, with D perhaps TRBD1 (5 bases). The germline V gene encodes CDR1 MNHEY and CDR2 SVGAGI. This CDR3 is built from 15 residues. Trimming removed 0 bases at V and 3 bases at J, with 11 bases between. The CDR3 coding sequence is TGTGCCAGCAGTTACTCGTCCAGGGTGGACACTGAAGCTTTCTTT. Protein product: CASSYSSRVDTEAFF.

This clonotype was observed a few times. The chain employs TRBV7-2 and TRBJ2-1; TRBD2 might be the D (6 bases). Germline CDR1 SGHTA, CDR2 FQGNSA. V lost 7 bases to trimming and J lost 0 bases, with 10 bases between them. This CDR3 is 14 amino acids long. CDR3 protein: CASTRDSSYNEQFF. CDR3 coding DNA: TGTGCCAGCACCCGGGACTCCTCCTACAATGAGCAGTTCTTC.

The chain uses TRBV10-3 and TRBJ2-7; 7 bases map to TRBD2. J was trimmed by 1 base and V by 5 bases; bases with no gene match: 11. The CDR3 is 16 amino acids. Germline V gene data show CDR1 as ENHRY and CDR2 as SYGVKD. The CDR3 DNA reads as TGTGCCATCAGTACGACTGGCGGGAGAGGGTCCTACGAGCAGTACTTC. Translating gives CAISTTGGRGSYEQYF.

The CDR3 DNA reads TGTGCCAGCAGCTTAGGGACAGACAATGAGCAGTTCTTC. Protein: CASSLGTDNEQFF. The chain links TRBV7-7 to TRBJ2-1; TRBD1 might be the D (6 bases). CDR1 and CDR2 (germline): SSHAT, FNYEAQ (reference sequence). The germline V and J ends were trimmed by 1 base and 5 bases, with 6 bases remaining between them. The CDR3 extends over 13 amino acids.

The genes are TRBV29-1 and TRBJ2-5, with 10 bases lining up with TRBD1. The CDR3 runs to 16 residues. Germline V gene lookup returns CDR1 SQVTM and CDR2 ANQGSEA. The DNA for the CDR3 is TGCAACTCCCCCGGGGACAGGGGTCCCCCCCAAGAGACCCAGTACTTC. Its translation is CNSPGDRGPPQETQYF.

This clonotype was found a few times. The chain employs TRBV10-1 and TRBJ1-2, with a possible D match to TRBD1 (5 bases). The CDR3 covers 14 residues. V was shortened by 0 bases and J by 7 bases, with 12 bases between the two germline ends. Germline V gene sequence: CDR1 WNHNN, CDR2 SYGVQD (reference sequence). The CDR3 nucleotides are TGCGCCAGCAGTGAGTCGAAAGGGGCCGCTGGCTACACCTTC. Its protein product is CASSESKGAAGYTF.

This clonotype came up many times. The chain is built from TRBV5-1 and TRBJ1-1; 7 bases match TRBD1. The V segment lost 1 base and the J segment 1 base; nucleotides outside the gene matches: 1. The CDR3 spans 14 residues. Germline V lookup: CDR1 SGHRS, CDR2 YFSETQ. CDR3 coding DNA: TGCGCCAGCAGCTTGCAGGGGGGGAACACTGAAGCTTTCTTT. It translates to CASSLQGGNTEAFF.

This clonotype has a handful of counts. The rearrangement links TRBV7-2 to TRBJ1-1; TRBD1 matches at 7 bases. The CDR3 length is 16 residues. Germline-derived CDR1 and CDR2 are SGHTA and FQGNSA. V was pared by 7 bases and J by 4 bases, with 15 bases of the junction left unmatched. CDR3 region: CASTGRQRGLGTEAFF. The CDR3 region has the DNA TGTGCCAGCACGGGGCGGCAAAGGGGGCTTGGCACTGAAGCTTTCTTT.

The CDR3 sequence: CASSKRARGSDTQYF. CDR3 coding DNA: TGTGCCAGCTCTAAAAGGGCCAGGGGATCAGATACGCAGTATTTT. The chain links TRBV6-1 to TRBJ2-3, with D perhaps matching TRBD1 (6 bases). The CDR3 totals 15 residues. V was cut by 8 bases and J by 4 bases, with 19 bases left in between. Germline CDR1 and CDR2: MNHNS and SASEGT.

This clonotype showed up many times. The chain combines TRBV5-1 with TRBJ1-1; D unresolved. The CDR3 sequence is 14 residues long. CDR1 is SGHRS and CDR2 is YFSETQ in the germline V gene. V was clipped by 1 base and J by 1 base, with 8 bases between them. The CDR3 DNA sequence: TGCGCCAGCAGCTTGAGGGAGGCGAACACTGAAGCTTTCTTT. This translates into CASSLREANTEAFF.

This clonotype was counted at least ten times. This rearrangement joins TRBV15 to TRBJ1-1; D call uncertain. Trimming cost V 0 bases and J 2 bases, with 10 bases left between them. Germline-derived CDR1 and CDR2 are LNHNV and YYDKDF (reference sequence). The CDR3 runs to 15 residues. CDR3 sequence: CATSRESSSNTEAFF. The DNA of the CDR3 is TGTGCCACCAGCAGAGAATCATCTTCCAACACTGAAGCTTTCTTT.

This clonotype has a handful of counts. This chain links TRBV7-9 with TRBJ2-5, with a tentative D call TRBD1 (6 bases). V lost 1 base and J 0 bases, leaving 9 bases between the germline ends. Germline lookup yields CDR1 SEHNR and CDR2 FQNEAQ (reference sequence). The CDR3 has 15 amino acids. The CDR3 region is CASSLGDTNQETQYF. The CDR3 coding sequence is TGTGCCAGCAGCTTAGGGGACACCAACCAAGAGACCCAGTACTTC.

This clonotype was counted between two and nine times. This chain links TRBV12-3 or TRBV12-4 with TRBJ2-7, with 7 bases identical to TRBD1. The CDR3 totals 14 residues. The junction had 11 bases not matched to a gene; V was cut back by 5 bases and J by 7 bases. The CDR3 protein is CASSPPRQGEEQYF. Here the CDR3 DNA reads TGTGCCAGCAGTCCTCCGAGACAGGGCGAAGAGCAGTACTTC.

V usage is TRBV18 and J usage is TRBJ2-3, with 8 bases matching TRBD1. Trimming took 4 bases from V and 0 from J; bases not matched to a gene: 6. Germline V gives CDR1 KGHSH, CDR2 LQKENI. The CDR3 has 16 residues. The CDR3 bases are TGTGCCAGCTCACGACGGACAGGGCCTAGCACAGATACGCAGTATTTT. This translates into CASSRRTGPSTDTQYF. The variable domain in full, completed from reference TRBV18 and TRBJ2-3, reads NAGVMQNPRHLVRRRGQEARLRCSPMKGHSHVYWYRQLPEEGLKFMVYLQKENIIDESGMPKERFSAEFPKEGPSILRIQQVVRGDSAAYFCASSRRTGPSTDTQYFGPGTRLTVL.

This clonotype was recorded a few times. The chain couples TRBV7-9 to TRBJ2-7, with a tentative D call TRBD1 (5 bases). Germline values: CDR1 SEHNR, CDR2 FQNEAQ (reference sequence). Trimming stripped 5 bases from V and 4 bases from J, with 18 bases between. This CDR3 is built from 15 residues. CDR3 sequence reads: CASSPKTDTLYEQYF. The CDR3 DNA follows: TGTGCCAGCAGCCCTAAGACAGATACCCTATACGAGCAGTACTTC.

This clonotype was recorded a few times. The chain carries TRBV20-1 and TRBJ1-4; 7 nucleotides line up with TRBD1. V shed 8 bases and J 10 bases; nucleotides not matched to a gene: 13. CDR1 and CDR2 (germline): DFQATT, SNEGSKA (reference sequence). The CDR3 has 13 amino acids. CDR3 protein: CSPYRGDGGKLFF. The CDR3 nucleotides are TGCAGTCCTTACAGGGGCGATGGTGGAAAACTGTTTTTT.

This clonotype was observed a few times. The chain couples TRBV27 to TRBJ1-5; 7 bases match TRBD1. The ends lost 3 bases at V and 5 bases at J; junction bases unmatched: 4. CDR1 is MNHEY and CDR2 is SMNVEV in the germline V gene (reference sequence). The CDR3 consists of 14 residues. This CDR3 reads CASSFRQGDQPQHF. In DNA form, the CDR3 reads TGTGCCAGCAGTTTCAGACAGGGAGATCAGCCCCAGCATTTT.

The chain has TRBV6-5 and TRBJ1-5; no reliable D call. There are 14 residues in the CDR3. Trimming took 0 bases from V and 6 from J, leaving 9 bases between them. Per the germline V gene, CDR1 is MNHEY and CDR2 is SVGAGI. CDR3 sequence reads: CASSYSDRLQPQHF. The CDR3 DNA follows: TGTGCCAGCAGTTACTCGGACCGCCTTCAGCCCCAGCATTTT.

This clonotype has only a few counts. V usage is TRBV6-4 and J usage is TRBJ2-1; TRBD2 matches at 8 bases. V gave up 3 bases and J gave up 6 bases; unmatched junction bases: 7. This CDR3 comprises 15 residues. Germline CDR1 is MRHNA and CDR2 is SNTAGT. The CDR3 bases are TGTGCCAGCAGTGAGGAACTAGCGGCCCCCAATGAGCAGTTCTTC. Its protein product is CASSEELAAPNEQFF.

The chain combines TRBV21-1 with TRBJ2-7; the table's TRBD1 call for D was not verified on the DNA. TRBV21-1 is a known pseudogene. The CDR3 is 16 residues long. CDR3 bases: TGTGCCAGCAGCAAATGGATCGGACAGGTTCCCTACGAGCAGTACTTC. Amino acid sequence: CASSKWIGQVPYEQYF.

This sequence joins TRBV5-6 and TRBJ1-6; TRBD1 agrees at 10 bases. Germline V lookup: CDR1 SGHDT, CDR2 YYEEEE. Trimming at V came to 2 bases and at J to 7 bases, leaving 3 bases not matched to a gene. There are 15 residues in the CDR3. CDR3 nucleotides: TGTGCCAGCAGCTTTCTGGGACAGGGGAATTCACCCCTCCACTTT. Translating gives CASSFLGQGNSPLHF.

Only a few counts were recorded for this clonotype. The chain uses TRBV7-2 and TRBJ2-1; possible D gene TRBD2, 6 bases. Germline-derived CDR1 and CDR2 are SGHTA and FQGNSA. The CDR3 runs 16 residues. The ends were cut back, 5 bases at V and 0 bases at J, with 14 bases in the middle. CDR3 amino acids: CASSRGLSSSYNEQFF. CDR3 in DNA: TGTGCCAGCAGCCGAGGACTATCTAGCTCCTACAATGAGCAGTTCTTC.